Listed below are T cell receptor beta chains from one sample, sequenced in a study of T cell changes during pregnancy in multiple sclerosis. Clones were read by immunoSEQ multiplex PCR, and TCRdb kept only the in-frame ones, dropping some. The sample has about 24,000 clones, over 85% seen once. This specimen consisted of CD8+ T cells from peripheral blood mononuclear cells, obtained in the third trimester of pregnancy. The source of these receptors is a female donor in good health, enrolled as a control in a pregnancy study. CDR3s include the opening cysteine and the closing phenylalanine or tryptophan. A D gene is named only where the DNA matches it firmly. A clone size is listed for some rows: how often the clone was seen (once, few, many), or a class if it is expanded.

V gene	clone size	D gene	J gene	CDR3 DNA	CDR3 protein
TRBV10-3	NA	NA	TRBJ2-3	TGTGCCATCAGTGACGCGAGCAGGGGAGATACGCAGTATTTT	CAISDASRGDTQYF
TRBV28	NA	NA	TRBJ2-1	TGTGCCAGCAGTTTACCCTTTTCCTACAATGAGCAGTTCTTC	CASSLPFSYNEQFF
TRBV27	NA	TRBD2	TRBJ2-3	TGTGCCAGCTCAATCGGCGGGAGGGCCGCAGATACGCAGTATTTT	CASSIGGRAADTQYF
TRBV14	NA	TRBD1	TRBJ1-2	TGTGCCAGCAGCCTGGGGACAGGGTGGAGCTATGGCTACACCTTC	CASSLGTGWSYGYTF
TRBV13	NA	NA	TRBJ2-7	TGTGCCAGCAGCCCCCGTGGGGGCCCATCCTACGAGCAGTACTTC	CASSPRGGPSYEQYF
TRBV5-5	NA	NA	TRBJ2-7	TGTGCCAGCAGCAGTAACAGGGATCGATTATCCTACGAGCAGTACTTC	CASSSNRDRLSYEQYF
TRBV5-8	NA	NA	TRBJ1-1	TGTGCCAGCAGCTTGCGGGGAAACACTGAAGCTTTCTTT	CASSLRGNTEAFF
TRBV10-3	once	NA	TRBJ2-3	TGTGCCATCAGTTCTCCCCAGGATACGCAGTATTTT	CAISSPQDTQYF
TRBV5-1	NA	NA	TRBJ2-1	TGCGCCAGCCTTCAAGGGGGCTCCTACAATGAGCAGTTCTTC	CASLQGGSYNEQFF
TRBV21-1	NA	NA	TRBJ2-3	TGTGCCAGCAGCAAATTAGGCTCCCATGGTTTGCAGGGCCGCCGCACAGATACGCAGTATTTT	CASSKLGSHGLQGRRTDTQYF
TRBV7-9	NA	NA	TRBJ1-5	TGTGCCAGCAGCTTAGATGCTGCAGATAGCAATCAGCCCCAGCATTTT	CASSLDAADSNQPQHF
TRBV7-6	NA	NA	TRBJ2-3	TGTGCCAGCAGCCCCGTCTGGCCCCGAACAGGACCACCAAGCACAGATACGCAGTATTTT	CASSPVWPRTGPPSTDTQYF
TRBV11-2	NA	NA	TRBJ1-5	TGTGCCAGCAGCTTAGATGGGGCATGGAGCAATCAGCCCCAGCATTTT	CASSLDGAWSNQPQHF
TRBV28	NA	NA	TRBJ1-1	TGTGCCAGCACTAAAACAGAGAGACTGAACACTGAAGCTTTCTTT	CASTKTERLNTEAFF
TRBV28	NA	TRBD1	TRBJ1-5	TGTGCCAGCAGTTTCCCCCCCGGGACAGGGAGTAGGAATCAGCCCCAGCATTTT	CASSFPPGTGSRNQPQHF
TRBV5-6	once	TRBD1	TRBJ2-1	TGTGCCAGCAGCGGAACAGGGGATGAGCAGTTCTTC	CASSGTGDEQFF
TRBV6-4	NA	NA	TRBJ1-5	TGTGCCAGCAGTGACTCGGCAGGGAACAATCAGCCCCAGCATTTT	CASSDSAGNNQPQHF
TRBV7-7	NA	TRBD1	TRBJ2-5	TGTGCTAGCAGCTCGACAGGGGGCGGGGAGACCCAGTACTTC	CASSSTGGGETQYF
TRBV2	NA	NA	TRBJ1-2	TGTGCCAGCAGCGGGATTCTAGCAGGTGGATATGGCTACACCTTC	CASSGILAGGYGYTF
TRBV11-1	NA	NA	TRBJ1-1	TGTGCCAGCAGCCTCACACCCAACACTGAAGCTTTCTTT	CASSLTPNTEAFF
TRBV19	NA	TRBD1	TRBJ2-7	TGTGCCAGTACCCCCGGGACAGGGAACTCCTACGAGCAGTACTTC	CASTPGTGNSYEQYF
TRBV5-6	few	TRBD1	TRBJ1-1	TGTGCCAGCAGCTGGCCAGGGGGCACTGAAGCTTTCTTT	CASSWPGGTEAFF
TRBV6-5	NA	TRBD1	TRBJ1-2	TGTGCCAGCAGTTCTCCGACAGGGACGACCTTC	CASSSPTGTTF
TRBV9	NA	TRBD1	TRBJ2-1	TGTGCCAGCAGCGTAGTGGGACAGGGGTACAATGAGCAGTTCTTC	CASSVVGQGYNEQFF
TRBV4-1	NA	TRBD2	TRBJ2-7	TGCGCCAGCAGCCATTCTAGCGGCTCCTACGAGCAGTACTTC	CASSHSSGSYEQYF
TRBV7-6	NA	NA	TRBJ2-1	TGTGCCAGCAGCTTACCCTTCGGACTGCGTCCCAATGAGCAGTTCTTC	CASSLPFGLRPNEQFF